Following are 5 T cell receptor beta chains from one sample sequenced in a study of spatial heterogeneity in lung cancer. Time point denoted: sample taken at primary tumor resection. Unsorted whole RNA from tumor, nontumor lung or frozen PBMC underwent sequencing. TCRdb processed the 5' RACE reads anew with MiXCR; each CDR3 protein has one entry. The table records under 100,000 distinct CDR3 sequences, about 9.4% of them present only once. Sequences were derived from PBMCs, sampled at surgery. Source of these receptors: a male donor with early-stage non-small cell lung cancer.

In its sample, this clonotype is medium-sized. This chain uses TRBV9 with TRBJ2-5; D remains ambiguous. The CDR3 totals 13 residues. V dropped 0 bases and J dropped 1 base, with 4 bases sitting between them. The germline V gene encodes CDR1 SGDLS and CDR2 YYNGEE. The CDR3, as DNA: TGTGCCAGCAGCGTAGGGGTCCAAGAGACCCAGTACTTC. It translates to CASSVGVQETQYF.

This clonotype was counted at least ten times. This chain links TRBV10-3 with TRBJ2-3; 9 bases fit TRBD2. The CDR3 consists of 16 residues. The ends lost 4 bases at V and 2 bases at J; junction bases unmatched: 7. From germline, CDR1 is ENHRY and CDR2 SYGVKD. CDR3 in DNA: TGTGCCATCAGTGTGGGGCTAGCGGGAACCACAGATACGCAGTATTTT. Its translation: CAISVGLAGTTDTQYF.

This clonotype was recorded a few times. V usage is TRBV5-1 and J usage is TRBJ2-3, with 8 bases identical to TRBD2. With V trimmed by 1 base and J by 4 bases, 8 bases remained unmatched. The CDR3 has 16 residues. Germline V gene lookup returns CDR1 SGHRS and CDR2 YFSETQ. In nucleotides, the CDR3 is TGCGCCAGCAGCTTGCCCGGGACTAGTGGTGCAGATACGCAGTATTTT. Its protein product is CASSLPGTSGADTQYF.

This clonotype was recorded many times. The rearrangement links TRBV2 to TRBJ2-1, with TRBD2 as a possible D gene (6 bases). Germline V gene lookup returns CDR1 SNHLY and CDR2 FYNNEI. CDR3 length: 11 amino acids. V gave up 6 bases and J gave up 13 bases, with 13 bases separating them. As DNA, the CDR3 is TGTGCCAGCAGGGGGGACTTCCTCCAGTTCTTC. It codes for CASRGDFLQFF.

This clonotype came up many times. This chain joins TRBV7-6 and TRBJ2-2; the D call may be TRBD1 or TRBD2 (7 bases each). The V and J ends lost 5 bases and 7 bases respectively, with 20 bases between them. There are 16 residues in the CDR3. Per germline, CDR1 SGHVS and CDR2 FNYEAQ. DNA of the CDR3: TGTGCCAGCAGCGCTAGCAGCGGGACAGTCTACGGGGAGCTGTTTTTT. Translation gives CASSASSGTVYGELFF. The variable domain in full, completed from reference TRBV7-6 and TRBJ2-2, reads GAGVSQSPRYKVTKRGQDVALRCDPISGHVSLYWYRQALGQGPEFLTYFNYEAQQDKSGLPNDRFSAERPEGSISTLTIQRTEQRDSAMYRCASSASSGTVYGELFFGEGSRLTVL.